This T cell receptor beta chain was retrieved from a study of T cell responses to AZD1222 COVID-19 vaccine (TCRdb year 2021). Broadly, across the study: A total of about 240 trial participants underwent TCR sequencing, of whom 207 received two doses of AZD1222 and some 25 received two doses of the MenACWY control vaccine. Trial participants were enrolled by age into 18-55, 56-69 and 70-plus year subgroups, with roughly 150, 30 and 60 TCR-sequenced participants respectively. The research as a whole found: A significant rise in spike-specific TCR breadth and depth was observed after two AZD1222 doses relative to day 0 and relative to MenACWY recipients. Because no day 14 peak-response samples were available, the repertoires could be characterized only after the peak T cell response. The 56-69-year group was small, and its depth increase did not reach significance, likely because of low power. Conclusions about previously exposed vaccinees were limited because only six AZD1222 recipients were SARS-CoV-2 seropositive at baseline. Participants were mostly white British, with more females than males. The authors suggested clonal diversity may have been underestimated. Reportedly, close to half of the unique spike-specific TCRs recognized epitopes lying outside the regions that are mutated in the B.1.351 and B.1.1.7 variants. CD4 TCRs associated with the vaccine covered the entire spike protein, and the dominant responses were in regions 160-218 and 743-854.

CDR1 and CDR2, looked up from the germline V gene, are MNHEY and SVGEGT. V is cut by 2 bases and J by 4 bases, and the space between the germline ends is 12 bases. Inclusive of the bounding cysteine and phenylalanine, the CDR3 is 15 residues long. Only CDR3 DNA is held: 45 bases, read in frame from base 1. The CDR3 regions of human TCRbeta chains were subjected to immunosequencing. In the authors' own workflow: Repertoire TCRs were checked for matches against a reference library of SARS-CoV-2-specific TCRs that had been generated using the MIRA antigen-specificity platform. Breadth meant the fraction of unique TCRs that were SARS-CoV-2-associated, whereas depth meant the fraction of total T cells that were SARS-CoV-2-associated. Using the MIRA data, each spike-specific TCR was mapped to the spike region that the TCR reacts to and placed in a CD4 or CD8 class. Log10-transformed breadth and depth values were compared by one-way ANOVA with Sidak's multiple comparisons tests. The clones in this table, taken by TCRdb from immuneACCESS, are in-frame only. Not every clone is retained; where verified, under half of the shortfall comes from an unresolved V gene, and the cause of the rest is unknown. D and trimming were read from the DNA, whereas the V and J calls and clone size are those reported in that table. The table for this sample lists roughly 85,000 clones; roughly 86% of them were counted only once. The biggest ten clones account for roughly 5.1% of the sample.

The time point label for this specimen denotes: baseline before first vaccination. This specimen's treatment or condition label, interpreted: meningococcal conjugate vaccine given as trial control. Samples from vaccinated people were obtained from the UK trials COV001 and COV002, which included a single-blind randomized controlled phase 2/3 trial of AZD1222 (ChAdOx1 nCoV-19) in healthy adults. For TCRbeta chain sequencing, PBMC samples from trial participants were taken at day 0 and at day 28 after the second dose. This clone was seen once. Its antigen has not been determined. The input lacks base qualities; no much larger clone sits a single base away.

Sequencing used peripheral blood, obtained on day 0 of MenACWY control vaccination. The clonotype was recovered from an adult in good health. The chain is assembled from TRBV6-2 or TRBV6-3 and TRBJ1-5, and the D gene may be TRBD1, 6 bases matching. The DNA sequence is as follows: TGTGCCAGCAGTTACGTTGGGACATCAAATCAGCCCCAGCATTTT. Its protein reads: CASSYVGTSNQPQHF.